The entry below gives a single T cell receptor (beta chain) sequence along with its context. The germline CDR1 and CDR2 sequences are SGHAT and FQNNGV. V was cut by 3 bases and J by 4 bases, with 11 bases left in between. The CDR3 totals 14 residues. This entry is derived from a study of control samples from healthy donors and cancer patients. The assay was immunoSEQ multiplex PCR, and TCRdb's table has in-frame clones only and misses some. The sample records over 60,000 clones, over 75% being singletons. Sequencing input: blood. The receptor was isolated from a middle-aged man in good health. The V gene is TRBV11-2, the J gene TRBJ2-3, with D perhaps matching TRBD1 (6 bases). The CDR3: CASSFEGVADTQYF. The DNA for the CDR3 is TGTGCCAGCAGCTTTGAGGGGGTCGCAGATACGCAGTATTTT. Filled out from reference TRBV11-2 and TRBJ2-3, the complete variable domain reads EAGVAQSPRYKIIEKRQSVAFWCNPISGHATLYWYQQILGQGPKLLIQFQNNGVVDDSQLPKDRFSAERLKGVDSTLKIQPAKLEDSAVYLCASSFEGVADTQYFGPGTRLTVL.